The rows below give T cell receptor beta chains drawn from one sample of a study of human T cells and chemical hapten exposure. A single record per CDR3 protein comes from TCRdb applying MiXCR to the RACE reads. Found here are approximately 370,000 distinct CDR3 sequences, 5.5% of them singletons; the top ten hold over 7%. The source material was whole blood, sampled in connection with sensitization to the hapten diphenylcyclopropenone (DPC). The receptor source for this set is a young woman with alopecia areata. Some clones in this sample may be carry-over from other donors' samples. The CDR3 runs from the conserved cysteine through the conserved F or W. D genes are given only for firm matches. Size is omitted from some rows. Given values are once, few, many or a class for expanded clones.

size	D	V	J	DNA	CDR3
many	TRBD1	TRBV5-1	TRBJ1-2	TGCGCCAGCAGCTTGTCACCGGGACAGGGGAGGAGTGGCTACACCTTC	CASSLSPGQGRSGYTF
.	.	TRBV11-2	TRBJ1-4	TGTGCCAGCAGCTTAGGGGACGTAGGAGGGCAGGAAAAACTGTTTTTT	CASSLGDVGGQEKLFF
many	.	TRBV4-3	TRBJ2-5	TGCGCCAGCAGCCAAGGGGAAACAGGGCTCCAAGAGACCCAGTACTTC	CASSQGETGLQETQYF
.	TRBD2	TRBV13	TRBJ2-7	TGTGCCAGCAGCTTAGAGGGGCTAGCGGGGGCCCTATCCTACGAGCAGTACTTC	CASSLEGLAGALSYEQYF
many	.	TRBV12-5	TRBJ2-3	TGTGCTAGTGGTTTGGTAACAGCGCGGAACCCCACAGATACGCAGTATTTT	CASGLVTARNPTDTQYF
many	TRBD2	TRBV7-2	TRBJ2-1	TGTGCCAGCAGCTTCCGGACTAGCGGGGGCAATGAGCAGTTCTTC	CASSFRTSGGNEQFF
many	.	TRBV5-4	TRBJ1-3	TGTGCCAGCAGCCCCGGACAGACCTCTGGAAACACCATATATTTT	CASSPGQTSGNTIYF
.	.	TRBV28	TRBJ2-2	TGTGCCAGCAGTTTACCCCAGGGCGCGAACACCGGGGAGCTGTTTTTT	CASSLPQGANTGELFF
few	TRBD2	TRBV6-5	TRBJ2-3	TGTGCCAGCAGGACCACTAGCGGGGGGGACGCAGATACGCAGTATTTT	CASRTTSGGDADTQYF
once	.	TRBV7-2	TRBJ2-3	TGTGCCAGCAGCTTTTTACCACTAGCCGGAGATAGCACAGATACGCAGTATTTT	CASSFLPLAGDSTDTQYF
few	.	TRBV20-1	TRBJ1-4	TGCAGTGCTAGAGCCCTCGGAAATGAAAAACTGTTTTTT	CSARALGNEKLFF
few	.	TRBV27	TRBJ1-5	TGTGCCAGCAGTTTATCGCCCGGGGGCAATCAGCCCCAGCATTTT	CASSLSPGGNQPQHF
few	.	TRBV6-5	TRBJ2-3	TGTGCCAGCAGCAGGAGTTCAGGTATCCACACAGATACGCAGTATTTT	CASSRSSGIHTDTQYF
many	.	TRBV5-1	TRBJ2-3	TGCGCCAGCAGCGGCGGTTACGGGGCCGGGGCAGATACGCAGTATTTT	CASSGGYGAGADTQYF
.	.	TRBV7-2	TRBJ1-3	TGTGCCAGCAGTACTGGACCGTCTGGAAACACCATATATTTT	CASSTGPSGNTIYF
few	.	TRBV28	TRBJ1-4	TGTGCCAGCAGTCCCCGAGGAGGGAGTTCGCGGAAACTGTTTTTT	CASSPRGGSSRKLFF
many	TRBD1	TRBV18	TRBJ2-3	TGTGCCAGCTCACCGGGGACAGGGGGCAAAGATACGCAGTATTTT	CASSPGTGGKDTQYF
.	.	TRBV7-9	TRBJ2-1	TGTGCCAGCAGACCCGCAGGGGACATTGAGCAGTTCTTC	CASRPAGDIEQFF
.	.	TRBV6-1	TRBJ1-5	TGTGCCAGCAGTGAGGCCACCCTTTGGAGGCAGCCCCAGCATTTT	CASSEATLWRQPQHF
many	TRBD1	TRBV4-3	TRBJ1-3	TGCGCCAGCAGCCAAGAGTCAACAGGGGGCCCGGGGGACTCTGGAAACACCATATATTTT	CASSQESTGGPGDSGNTIYF
.	TRBD2	TRBV28	TRBJ2-7	TGTGCCAGCAGGCCCACTAGCGGTAGCTCCTACGAGCAGTACTTC	CASRPTSGSSYEQYF
.	TRBD1	TRBV6-1	TRBJ2-3	TGTGCCAGCAGGCGGGCCGGGACAGGGCGAGATACGCAGTATTTT	CASRRAGTGRDTQYF
many	.	TRBV7-9	TRBJ1-6	TGTGCCAGCAGCTCACCGGGTAATTCACCCCTCCACTTT	CASSSPGNSPLHF
once	.	TRBV27	TRBJ2-1	TGTGCCAGCAGACCAGACAGGTCCCCCTACAATGAGCAGTTCTTC	CASRPDRSPYNEQFF
many	.	TRBV5-5	TRBJ1-5	TGTGCCAGCAGCTTGGTCCCGGCGGAACCCCAGCATTTT	CASSLVPAEPQHF
many	TRBD2	TRBV7-9	TRBJ2-1	TGTGCCAGCAGCCTGGGACTAGCGGAGACCTACAATGAGCAGTTCTTC	CASSLGLAETYNEQFF
many	.	TRBV4-3	TRBJ2-6	TGCGCCAGCAGCCAAGATCCCCAGGGGAGATCTGGGGCCAACGTCCTGACTTTC	CASSQDPQGRSGANVLTF
.	TRBD2	TRBV29-1	TRBJ2-3	TGCAGCGTTGGGGCCCGTCGCGGGGGTACTGCAGATACGCAGTATTTT	CSVGARRGGTADTQYF
.	.	TRBV7-3	TRBJ2-3	TGTGCCAGCAGCCGGAGGACAGCGCGGTACACAGATACGCAGTATTTT	CASSRRTARYTDTQYF
few	TRBD1	TRBV20-1	TRBJ2-7	TGCAGTGGATTTGTCGGACAGGGGGCCAACGAGCAGTACTTC	CSGFVGQGANEQYF
.	.	TRBV6-2/TRBV6-3	TRBJ2-3	TGTGCCAGCAGTGGGTTTCCGGGAAACACAGATACGCAGTATTTT	CASSGFPGNTDTQYF
many	.	TRBV5-4	TRBJ1-1	TGTGCCAGCAGCTTAGTCCCCTACGGGAACACTGAAGCTTTCTTT	CASSLVPYGNTEAFF
.	.	TRBV3-1	TRBJ2-7	TGTGCCAGCAGTTCCCAGGACTACGAGCAGTACTTC	CASSSQDYEQYF
many	.	TRBV27	TRBJ1-2	TGTGCCAGCAGTATCGACAGGAGTTATGGCTACACCTTC	CASSIDRSYGYTF
.	.	TRBV24-1	TRBJ2-1	TGTGCCACCAGTGCAAGATACGGGCTGAGCTTCGGGGAGCAGTTCTTC	CATSARYGLSFGEQFF
.	.	TRBV14	TRBJ2-3	TGTGCCAGCAACCACAGCCCGCGTAGGGATACGCAGTATTTT	CASNHSPRRDTQYF
few	.	TRBV9	TRBJ2-3	TGTGCCAGCAGCGTCGGGAGCACAGATACGCAGTATTTT	CASSVGSTDTQYF
many	TRBD1	TRBV28	TRBJ2-3	TGTGCCAGCAGCCGGGGACAGGACCCTCCCACAGATACGCAGTATTTT	CASSRGQDPPTDTQYF
many	.	TRBV12-3/TRBV12-4	TRBJ1-5	TGTGCCAGCAGCCAAAGGGGGGGGTATCAGCCCCAGCATTTT	CASSQRGGYQPQHF
.	TRBD1	TRBV7-9	TRBJ1-2	TGTGCCAGCAGCTTAGGGACAGGGGGCGATGGCTACACCTTC	CASSLGTGGDGYTF
many	.	TRBV25-1	TRBJ2-7	TGTGCCAGCAGTGGGTACAGGGAAAGCGACGAGCAGTACTTC	CASSGYRESDEQYF
many	.	TRBV25-1	TRBJ2-1	TGTGCCAGCAGTGCCTCCGGGGGGCGGGGGACCTACAATGAGCAGTTCTTC	CASSASGGRGTYNEQFF
.	TRBD1	TRBV12-3/TRBV12-4	TRBJ1-1	TGTGCCAGCTGGGGGACAGAGAACACTGAAGCTTTCTTT	CASWGTENTEAFF
.	TRBD2	TRBV7-9	TRBJ2-5	TGTGCCAGCAGCGAAACTAGCGGGGGAGATAGGGAGACCCAGTACTTC	CASSETSGGDRETQYF
few	.	TRBV5-1	TRBJ1-5	TGCGCCAGCAGCTTTGGGGGTCCGGATCAGCCCCAGCATTTT	CASSFGGPDQPQHF
few	TRBD1	TRBV12-5	TRBJ2-4	TGTGCTAGTGGTTTGGAGCCTGAGACAGGGGCCAAAAACATTCAGTACTTC	CASGLEPETGAKNIQYF
many	TRBD1	TRBV6-5	TRBJ1-2	TGTGCCAGCAGTACGGGACAGCGCGGCTATGGCTACACCTTC	CASSTGQRGYGYTF
.	.	TRBV11-2	TRBJ1-4	TGTGCCAGCAGCCCCACCCCCAGGGGCTCTAATGAAAAACTGTTTTTT	CASSPTPRGSNEKLFF
few	.	TRBV19	TRBJ2-1	TGTGCCAGTAATGATGGTCCCAATGAGCAGTTCTTC	CASNDGPNEQFF
many	.	TRBV28	TRBJ1-3	TGTGCCAGCAGCCCTGCGGACACGTCTGGAAACACCATATATTTT	CASSPADTSGNTIYF
many	.	TRBV4-3	TRBJ2-2	TGCGCCAGCAGCCAAGATTATACAGGTGGTACCGGGGAGCTGTTTTTT	CASSQDYTGGTGELFF
.	TRBD2	TRBV10-3	TRBJ2-1	TGTGCCATCAGACTAGCGGGGGGGCCTAATGAGCAGTTCTTC	CAIRLAGGPNEQFF
few	TRBD1	TRBV7-3	TRBJ2-7	TGTGCCAGCAGCTCCGGGACAGGGATTACCTACGAGCAGTACTTC	CASSSGTGITYEQYF
.	.	TRBV12-3/TRBV12-4	TRBJ1-1	TGTGCCAGCAGTTTCTACCAGAACACTGAAGCTTTCTTT	CASSFYQNTEAFF
.	.	TRBV9	TRBJ1-1	TGTGCCAGCAGCAATCTGGACAGGAACACTGAAGCTTTCTTT	CASSNLDRNTEAFF
many	.	TRBV6-5	TRBJ1-1	TGTGCCAGCAAAACTGTTCGGGTACAGGGCGCTGAAGCTTTCTTT	CASKTVRVQGAEAFF
few	TRBD1	TRBV7-2	TRBJ2-5	TGTGCCAGCAGCGTCGGACAGGGAGGAGAGACCCAGTACTTC	CASSVGQGGETQYF